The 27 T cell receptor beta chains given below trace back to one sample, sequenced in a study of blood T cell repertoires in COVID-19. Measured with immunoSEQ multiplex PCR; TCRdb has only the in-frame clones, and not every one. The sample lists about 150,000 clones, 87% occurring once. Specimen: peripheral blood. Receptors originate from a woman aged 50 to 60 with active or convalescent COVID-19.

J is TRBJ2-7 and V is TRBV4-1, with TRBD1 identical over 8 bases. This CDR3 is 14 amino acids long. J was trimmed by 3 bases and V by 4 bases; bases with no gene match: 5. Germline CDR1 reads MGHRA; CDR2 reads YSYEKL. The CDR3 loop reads CASSPRQGSYEQYF. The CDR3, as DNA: TGCGCCAGCAGCCCTAGACAGGGGAGCTACGAGCAGTACTTC.

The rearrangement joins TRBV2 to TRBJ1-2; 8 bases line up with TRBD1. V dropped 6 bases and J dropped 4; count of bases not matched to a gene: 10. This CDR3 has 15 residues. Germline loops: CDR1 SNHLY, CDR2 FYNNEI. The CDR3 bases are TGTGCCAGCAGCCTCGGACAGGGTCTGGGCTATGGCTACACCTTC. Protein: CASSLGQGLGYGYTF.

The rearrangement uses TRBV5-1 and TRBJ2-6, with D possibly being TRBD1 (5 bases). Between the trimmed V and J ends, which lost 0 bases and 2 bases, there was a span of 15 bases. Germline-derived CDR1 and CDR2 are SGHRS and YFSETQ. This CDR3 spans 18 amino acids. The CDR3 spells CASSLEGQGIPGANVLTF. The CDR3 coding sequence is TGCGCCAGCAGCTTGGAGGGGCAGGGCATCCCTGGGGCCAACGTCCTGACTTTC.

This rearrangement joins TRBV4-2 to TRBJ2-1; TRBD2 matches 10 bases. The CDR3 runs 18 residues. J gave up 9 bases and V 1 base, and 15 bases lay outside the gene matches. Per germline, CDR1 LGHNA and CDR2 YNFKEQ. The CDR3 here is CASSQVKLASGSGSEQFF. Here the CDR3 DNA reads TGTGCCAGCAGCCAAGTGAAATTGGCTAGCGGGAGTGGGAGTGAGCAGTTCTTC.

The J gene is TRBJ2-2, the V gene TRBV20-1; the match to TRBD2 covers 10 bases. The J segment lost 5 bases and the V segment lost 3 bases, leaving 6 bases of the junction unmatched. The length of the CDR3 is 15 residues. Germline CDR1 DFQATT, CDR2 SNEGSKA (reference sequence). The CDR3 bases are TGCAGTGCTAGTCCTACTAGCGGGGTTACCGGGGAGCTGTTTTTT. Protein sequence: CSASPTSGVTGELFF.

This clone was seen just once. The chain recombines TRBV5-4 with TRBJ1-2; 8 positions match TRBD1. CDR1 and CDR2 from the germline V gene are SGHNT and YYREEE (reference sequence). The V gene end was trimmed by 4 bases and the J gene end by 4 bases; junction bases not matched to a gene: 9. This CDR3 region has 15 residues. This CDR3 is CASSVGSTGGYGYTF. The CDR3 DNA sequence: TGTGCCAGCAGCGTTGGTAGTACAGGGGGCTATGGCTACACCTTC. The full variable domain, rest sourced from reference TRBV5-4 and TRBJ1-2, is ETGVTQSPTHLIKTRGQQVTLRCSSQSGHNTVSWYQQALGQGPQFIFQYYREEENGRGNFPPRFSGLQFPNYSSELNVNALELDDSALYLCASSVGSTGGYGYTFGSGTRLTVV.

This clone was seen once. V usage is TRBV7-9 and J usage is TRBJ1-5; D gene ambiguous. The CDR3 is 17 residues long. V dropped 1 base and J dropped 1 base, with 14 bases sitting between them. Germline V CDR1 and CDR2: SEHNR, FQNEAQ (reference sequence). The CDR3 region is CASSLEVSAASNQPQHF. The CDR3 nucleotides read TGTGCCAGCAGCTTAGAAGTTTCGGCGGCGAGCAATCAGCCCCAGCATTTT.

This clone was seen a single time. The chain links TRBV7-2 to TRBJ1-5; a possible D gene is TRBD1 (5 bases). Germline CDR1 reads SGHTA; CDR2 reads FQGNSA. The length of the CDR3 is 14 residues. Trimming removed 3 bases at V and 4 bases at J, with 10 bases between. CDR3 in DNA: TGTGCCAGCAGCTTCCCGGGACTGAATCAGCCCCAGCATTTT. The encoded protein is CASSFPGLNQPQHF. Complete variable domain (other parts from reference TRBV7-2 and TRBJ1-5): GAGVSQSPSNKVTEKGKDVELRCDPISGHTALYWYRQSLGQGLEFLIYFQGNSAPDKSGLPSDRFSAERTGGSVSTLTIQRTQQEDSAVYLCASSFPGLNQPQHFGDGTRLSIL.

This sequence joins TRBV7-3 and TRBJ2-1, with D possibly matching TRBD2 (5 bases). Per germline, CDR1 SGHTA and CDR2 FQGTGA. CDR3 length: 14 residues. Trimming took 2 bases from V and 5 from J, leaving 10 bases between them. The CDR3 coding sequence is TGTGCCAGCAGCTTAGGGTTCGGGGACAATGAGCAGTTCTTC. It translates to CASSLGFGDNEQFF.

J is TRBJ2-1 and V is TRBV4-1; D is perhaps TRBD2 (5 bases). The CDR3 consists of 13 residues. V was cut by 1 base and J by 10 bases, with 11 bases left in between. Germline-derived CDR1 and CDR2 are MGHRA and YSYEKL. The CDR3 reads CASSQVGREEQFF. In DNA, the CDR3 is TGCGCCAGCAGCCAAGTGGGGAGAGAGGAGCAGTTCTTC.

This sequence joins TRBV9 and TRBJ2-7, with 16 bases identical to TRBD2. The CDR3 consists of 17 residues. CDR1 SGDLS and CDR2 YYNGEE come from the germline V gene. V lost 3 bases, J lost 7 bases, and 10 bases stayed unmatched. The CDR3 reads CASSAGLAGGPLEEQYF. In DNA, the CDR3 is TGTGCCAGCAGCGCGGGACTAGCGGGAGGGCCTCTTGAGGAGCAGTACTTC.

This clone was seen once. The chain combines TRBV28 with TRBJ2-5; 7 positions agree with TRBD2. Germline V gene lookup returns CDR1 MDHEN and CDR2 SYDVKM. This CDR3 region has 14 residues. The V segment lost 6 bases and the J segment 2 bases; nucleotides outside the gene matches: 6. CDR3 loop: CASSLAGEQETQYF. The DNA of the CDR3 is TGTGCCAGCAGCTTAGCGGGTGAACAAGAGACCCAGTACTTC.

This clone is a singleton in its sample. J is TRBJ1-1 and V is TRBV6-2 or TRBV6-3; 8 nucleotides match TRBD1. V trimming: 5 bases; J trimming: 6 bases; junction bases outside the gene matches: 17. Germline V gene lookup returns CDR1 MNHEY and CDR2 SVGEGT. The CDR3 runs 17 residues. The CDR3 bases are TGTGCCAGCAGTCGGACAGGGCCTTTCCCGGGAGGAGCTGAAGCTTTCTTT. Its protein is CASSRTGPFPGGAEAFF.

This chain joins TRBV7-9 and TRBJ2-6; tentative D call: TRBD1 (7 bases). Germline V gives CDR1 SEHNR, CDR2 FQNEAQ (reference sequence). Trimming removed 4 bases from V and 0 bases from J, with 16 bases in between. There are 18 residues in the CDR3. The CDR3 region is CASSWAPGGSSGANVLTF. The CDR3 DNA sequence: TGTGCCAGCAGCTGGGCCCCAGGGGGGAGCTCTGGGGCCAACGTCCTGACTTTC.

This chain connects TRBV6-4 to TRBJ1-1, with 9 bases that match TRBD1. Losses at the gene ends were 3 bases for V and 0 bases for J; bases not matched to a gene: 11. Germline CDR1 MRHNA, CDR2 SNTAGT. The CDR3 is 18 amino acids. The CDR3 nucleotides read TGTGCCAGCAGTGATCCCGGGACAGGGAAGAGTATGAACACTGAAGCTTTCTTT. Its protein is CASSDPGTGKSMNTEAFF.

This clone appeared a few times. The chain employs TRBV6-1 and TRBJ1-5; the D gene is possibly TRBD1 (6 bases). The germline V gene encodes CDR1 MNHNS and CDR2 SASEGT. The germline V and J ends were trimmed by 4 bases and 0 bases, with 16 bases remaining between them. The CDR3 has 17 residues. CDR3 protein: CASSAVQGRGSNQPQHF. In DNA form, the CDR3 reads TGTGCCAGCAGTGCTGTACAGGGTCGGGGTAGCAATCAGCCCCAGCATTTT.

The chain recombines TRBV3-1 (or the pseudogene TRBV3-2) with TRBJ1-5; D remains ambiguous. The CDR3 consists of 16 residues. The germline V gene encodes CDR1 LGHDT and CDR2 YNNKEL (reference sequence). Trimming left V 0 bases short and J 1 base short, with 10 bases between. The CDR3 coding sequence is TGTGCCAGCAGCCAAGAGCCGGGTACGAGCAATCAGCCCCAGCATTTT. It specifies CASSQEPGTSNQPQHF.

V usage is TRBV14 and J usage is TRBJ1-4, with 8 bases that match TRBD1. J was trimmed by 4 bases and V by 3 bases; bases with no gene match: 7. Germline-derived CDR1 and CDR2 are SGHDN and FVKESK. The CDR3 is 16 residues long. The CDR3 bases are TGTGCCAGCAGCCACATCGGACAGGGTGGTAATGAAAAACTGTTTTTT. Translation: CASSHIGQGGNEKLFF.

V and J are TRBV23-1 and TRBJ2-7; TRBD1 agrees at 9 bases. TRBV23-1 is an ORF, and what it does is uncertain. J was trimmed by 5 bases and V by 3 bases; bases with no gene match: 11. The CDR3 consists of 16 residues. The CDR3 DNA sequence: TGCGCCAGCAGTCAGGATGGGACAGGGTCGAGGAACGAGCAGTACTTC. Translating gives CASSQDGTGSRNEQYF.

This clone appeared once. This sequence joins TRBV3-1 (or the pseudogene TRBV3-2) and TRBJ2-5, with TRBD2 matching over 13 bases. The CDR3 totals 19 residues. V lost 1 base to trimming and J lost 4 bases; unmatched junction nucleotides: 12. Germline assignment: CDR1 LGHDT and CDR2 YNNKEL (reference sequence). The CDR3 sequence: CASSQGTSGSEFARETQYF. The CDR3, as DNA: TGTGCCAGCAGCCAAGGGACTAGCGGGAGCGAGTTTGCGCGAGAGACCCAGTACTTC.

CDR3 sequence: CASSDGRWETQYF. The CDR3 DNA follows: TGTGCCAGCAGTGACGGTCGGTGGGAGACCCAGTACTTC. The chain employs TRBV25-1 and TRBJ2-5, with D hard to call. The CDR3 is 13 residues long. Germline assignment: CDR1 MGHDK and CDR2 SYGVNS. V was shortened by 3 bases and J by 5 bases, with 10 bases between the two germline ends.

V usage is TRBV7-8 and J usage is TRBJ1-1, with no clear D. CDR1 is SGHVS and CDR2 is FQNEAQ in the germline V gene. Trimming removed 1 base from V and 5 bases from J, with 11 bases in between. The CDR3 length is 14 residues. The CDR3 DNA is TGTGCCAGCAGCTTAGGGAACCTGAGGACTGAAGCTTTCTTT. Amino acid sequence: CASSLGNLRTEAFF.

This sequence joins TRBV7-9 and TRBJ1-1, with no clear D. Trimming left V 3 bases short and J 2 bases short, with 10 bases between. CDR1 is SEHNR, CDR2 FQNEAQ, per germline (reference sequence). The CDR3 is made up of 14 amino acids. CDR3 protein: CASSFKGGNTEAFF. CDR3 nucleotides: TGTGCCAGCAGCTTTAAGGGAGGAAACACTGAAGCTTTCTTT.

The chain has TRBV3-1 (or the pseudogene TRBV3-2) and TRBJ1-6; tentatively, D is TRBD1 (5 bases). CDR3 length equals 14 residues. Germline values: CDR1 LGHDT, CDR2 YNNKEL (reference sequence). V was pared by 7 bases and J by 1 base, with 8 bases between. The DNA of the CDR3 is TGTGCCAGCACCGGGGGTTCCTATAATTCACCCCTCCACTTT. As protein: CASTGGSYNSPLHF.

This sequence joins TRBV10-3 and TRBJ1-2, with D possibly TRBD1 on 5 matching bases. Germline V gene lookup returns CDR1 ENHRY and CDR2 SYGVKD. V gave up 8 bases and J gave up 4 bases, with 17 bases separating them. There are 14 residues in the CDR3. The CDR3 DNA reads TGTGCCATCGGGTCGGACACAAACTTCTATGGCTACACCTTC. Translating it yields CAIGSDTNFYGYTF.

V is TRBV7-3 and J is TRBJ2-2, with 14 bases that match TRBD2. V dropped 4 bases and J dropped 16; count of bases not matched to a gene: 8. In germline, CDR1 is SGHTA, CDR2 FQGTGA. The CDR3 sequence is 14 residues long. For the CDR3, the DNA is TGTGCCAGCAGCTCGGGACTAGCGGGAGAAGCAACGTTTTTT. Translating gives CASSSGLAGEATFF.

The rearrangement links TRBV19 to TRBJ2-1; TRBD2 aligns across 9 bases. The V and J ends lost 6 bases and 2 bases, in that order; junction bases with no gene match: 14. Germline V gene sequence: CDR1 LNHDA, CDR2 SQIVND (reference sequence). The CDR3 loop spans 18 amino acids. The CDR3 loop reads CASSNSRAGGRPYNEQFF. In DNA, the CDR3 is TGTGCCAGTAGCAACTCTAGGGCGGGAGGGCGACCCTACAATGAGCAGTTCTTC.